Each of the 8 T cell receptor beta chains below was sequenced from the same sample in a study of technical replicates of blood from a handful of donors. Here immunoSEQ multiplex PCR was the method, and the copy in TCRdb shows in-frame clones only, minus some. Of about 90,000 clones listed, around 92% are singletons. The sequenced sample was T cells isolated from PBMCs. These receptors originate from a human donor in good health.

The rearrangement joins TRBV4-1 to TRBJ1-3; D might be TRBD1 (5 bases). The CDR3 has 15 amino acids. Germline V gene data show CDR1 as MGHRA and CDR2 as YSYEKL. V lost 0 bases and J lost 4, with 10 bases in between. CDR3 protein: CASSQDPGIGNTIYF. DNA of the CDR3: TGCGCCAGCAGCCAAGATCCAGGGATAGGAAACACCATATATTTT.

The rearrangement links TRBV19 to TRBJ2-7; 7 nucleotides agree with TRBD2. This CDR3 spans 15 amino acids. Trimming removed 3 bases from V and 2 bases from J; junction bases left unmatched: 7. CDR1 LNHDA and CDR2 SQIVND come from the germline V gene (reference sequence). The CDR3, as DNA: TGTGCCAGTAGTATCCCACACCGGGAGGCCTACGAGCAGTACTTC. As protein: CASSIPHREAYEQYF.

This chain's CDR3 is CASSPSRGMDTEAFF. CDR3 in DNA: TGTGCCAGCTCACCCTCCAGGGGTATGGACACTGAAGCTTTCTTT. J is TRBJ1-1 and V is TRBV18; perhaps TRBD1 as D (6 bases). The CDR3 loop spans 15 amino acids. V gave up 3 bases and J gave up 3 bases, with 14 bases separating them. Germline V gene sequence: CDR1 KGHSH, CDR2 LQKENI.

V gene TRBV5-6 combines with J gene TRBJ2-7, with 7 bases identical to TRBD2. Trimming removed 4 bases from V and 3 bases from J; junction bases left unmatched: 10. The germline CDR1 and CDR2 sequences are SGHDT and YYEEEE. The CDR3 runs to 15 residues. CDR3 coding DNA: TGTGCCAGCAGCGTTTCTGGAGCGGGGAACTACGAGCAGTACTTC. This gives the protein CASSVSGAGNYEQYF.

J is TRBJ1-2 and V is TRBV6-6; possible D gene TRBD1, 5 bases. The V gene lost 0 bases and the J gene lost 2 bases, with 7 bases spanning the gap. Germline CDR1 reads MNHNY; CDR2 reads SVGAGI (reference sequence). The CDR3 is made up of 14 amino acids. CDR3 sequence: CASSYSGGNYGYTF. Here the CDR3 DNA reads TGTGCCAGCAGTTACTCGGGGGGAAACTATGGCTACACCTTC.

The chain has TRBV15 and TRBJ2-7; 7 bases map to TRBD1. Germline CDR1 reads LNHNV; CDR2 reads YYDKDF (reference sequence). The CDR3 spans 15 residues. J was trimmed by 4 bases and V by 3 bases; bases with no gene match: 9. The CDR3 reads CATSRRQGIGYEQYF. The CDR3 nucleotides read TGTGCCACCAGCAGGAGACAGGGAATCGGGTACGAGCAGTACTTC.

This clone was seen only once. The J gene is TRBJ2-1, the V gene TRBV4-1, with 9 bases aligning to TRBD1. The V gene end was trimmed by 4 bases and the J gene end by 6 bases; junction bases not matched to a gene: 10. CDR3 length: 16 amino acids. Germline V lookup: CDR1 MGHRA, CDR2 YSYEKL. CDR3 in amino acids: CASSLSGTGYGNEQFF. The CDR3 DNA reads TGCGCCAGCAGCCTCAGCGGGACAGGGTATGGCAATGAGCAGTTCTTC.

V usage is TRBV19 and J usage is TRBJ2-7, with no clear D. The CDR3 contains 14 residues. Germline CDR1 LNHDA, CDR2 SQIVND (reference sequence). With 3 bases removed from V and 0 bases from J, the gap between germline ends came to 9 bases. The CDR3 nucleotides are TGTGCCAGTAGTATGGGCATTAGCTCCTACGAGCAGTACTTC. Translating gives CASSMGISSYEQYF.